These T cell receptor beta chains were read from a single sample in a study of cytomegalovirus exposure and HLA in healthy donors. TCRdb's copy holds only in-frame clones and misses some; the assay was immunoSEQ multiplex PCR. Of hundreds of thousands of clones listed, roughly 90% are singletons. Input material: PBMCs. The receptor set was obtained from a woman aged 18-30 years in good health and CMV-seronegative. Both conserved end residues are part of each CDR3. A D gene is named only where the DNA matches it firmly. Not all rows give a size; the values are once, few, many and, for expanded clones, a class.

TGCGCCAGCAGCCAAGGGCAAGCGGGGAGTCTGGAGACCCAGTACTTC,CASSQGQAGSLETQYF,.,TRBV4-1,TRBD2,TRBJ2-5
TGCGCCAGCAGCACGTATGACAGGGACCAAGAGACCCAGTACTTC,CASSTYDRDQETQYF,.,TRBV5-1,TRBD1,TRBJ2-5
TGTGCCAGCAGCTCTGAGATGAACACTGAAGCTTTCTTT,CASSSEMNTEAFF,.,TRBV9,.,TRBJ1-1
TGTGCCAGTAGTGCACGACAGGGTTACACTGAAGCTTTCTTT,CASSARQGYTEAFF,once,TRBV19,TRBD1,TRBJ1-1
TGTGCCAGCAGCTCGAGGACAGACACTGAAGCTTTCTTT,CASSSRTDTEAFF,.,TRBV7-3,.,TRBJ1-1
TGCGCCAGCAGCCAGGTGGGCAGCACAGACACCGGGGAGCTGTTTTTT,CASSQVGSTDTGELFF,.,TRBV4-1,.,TRBJ2-2
TGCGCCAGCAGCTCCATACTGGGGGGAGGCACTGAAGCTTTCTTT,CASSSILGGGTEAFF,.,TRBV5-1,.,TRBJ1-1
TGTGCCAGCAGCTTTGGGGACAGGGCCAACACCATATATTTT,CASSFGDRANTIYF,.,TRBV11-2,TRBD1,TRBJ1-3
TGTGCCAGCAGTTACTTTGAGGACAGCTACAATGAGCAGTTCTTC,CASSYFEDSYNEQFF,.,TRBV6-6,.,TRBJ2-1
TGTGCCAGCAGCTTTCGAACGGGGGGGGGCACAGATACGCAGTATTTT,CASSFRTGGGTDTQYF,.,TRBV5-4,TRBD2,TRBJ2-3
TGTGCCAGCAGCGTTAGCGGGGGAGTCCTCGAGCAGTACTTC,CASSVSGGVLEQYF,.,TRBV7-3,TRBD2,TRBJ2-7
TGTGCCGGCCAGAGGGAGTCCTATAATTCACCCCTCCACTTT,CAGQRESYNSPLHF,.,TRBV7-9,.,TRBJ1-6
TGTGCCATCAGTGAGTCAAGGGAGTCCTACGAGCAGTACTTC,CAISESRESYEQYF,once,TRBV10-3,.,TRBJ2-7
TGCGCCAGCAGCCCAACAGCCCTAGCGGGCTATGGCTACACCTTC,CASSPTALAGYGYTF,.,TRBV4-1,.,TRBJ1-2
TGCACCAGCAGCTCCCCTAAACCCCCTAGCGGGGGTACTCAAGAGACCCAGTACTTC,CTSSSPKPPSGGTQETQYF,.,TRBV1,.,TRBJ2-5
TGTGCCAGCAGCCGGGGGGCAGGAGCCAAAAACATTCAGTACTTC,CASSRGAGAKNIQYF,.,TRBV6-5,.,TRBJ2-4
TGCGCCAGCAGCAGAGGGACAATCAACTACGAGCAGTACTTC,CASSRGTINYEQYF,.,TRBV5-1,.,TRBJ2-7
TGCACCAGCAGCCATCTTACATACAGGGGACTAGTTTTTAGCGGCAAAAACATTCAGTACTTC,CTSSHLTYRGLVFSGKNIQYF,.,TRBV1,.,TRBJ2-4
TGTGCCAGCAGTAAAGGGGCTGGCACTGAAGCTTTCTTT,CASSKGAGTEAFF,.,TRBV6-5,.,TRBJ1-1
TGCGCCAGCAGCCATCCCGGGGGGAGCTCCTACAATGAGCAGTTCTTC,CASSHPGGSSYNEQFF,.,TRBV4-1,TRBD2,TRBJ2-1
TGTGCCAGTAGTATACTGGGACCGCTAGCGGGGGAAGACACGCAGTATTTT,CASSILGPLAGEDTQYF,.,TRBV19,TRBD2,TRBJ2-3
TGTGCCAGCAGCCGAGGACAGGACTATGGCTACACCTTC,CASSRGQDYGYTF,.,TRBV5-4,TRBD1,TRBJ1-2
TGTGCCAGCAGCGACTCGTTGGGGGCCCCGACGAACTATGGCTACACCTTC,CASSDSLGAPTNYGYTF,.,TRBV9,.,TRBJ1-2
TGCAGCGTTGTGCGGGACGAGCAGTACTTC,CSVVRDEQYF,.,TRBV29-1,.,TRBJ2-7
TGTGCCAGTAGTGGCCCAGGCACAAATTCACCCCTCCACTTT,CASSGPGTNSPLHF,.,TRBV19,.,TRBJ1-6
TGTGCCAGCAGGGGGACAGGGCTCAATCATGGGGCCAAAAACATTCAGTACTTC,CASRGTGLNHGAKNIQYF,.,TRBV2,TRBD1,TRBJ2-4
TGTGCCAGCAGCTTCCTCGGACAGGGAGGAGAGACCCAGTACTTC,CASSFLGQGGETQYF,.,TRBV9,TRBD1,TRBJ2-5
TGTGCCAGCAGTGTCTGGGAGGGCGAGCAGTACTTC,CASSVWEGEQYF,once,TRBV2,TRBD2,TRBJ2-7
TGTGCCAGCAGCTTAAGTAATGACAGGAGGAATGAAAAACTGTTTTTT,CASSLSNDRRNEKLFF,once,TRBV11-2,.,TRBJ1-4
TGCAGCGTTGACAGGGGAGGGGATACGCAGTATTTT,CSVDRGGDTQYF,.,TRBV29-1,.,TRBJ2-3
TGTGCCTGGAGTGGGCACGCCAATCAGCCCCAGCATTTT,CAWSGHANQPQHF,.,TRBV30,.,TRBJ1-5
TGTGCCAGCAGCTTAGGAGGGGACAGGGGGCCTTATGGCTACACCTTC,CASSLGGDRGPYGYTF,.,TRBV13,TRBD1,TRBJ1-2
TGTGCCAGCAGCTTATCTCCAGGGGACGAGCAGTACTTC,CASSLSPGDEQYF,few,TRBV7-3,.,TRBJ2-7
TGTGCCAGCAGCTTACTTCCAACCGGGACAGGAGACTATGGCTACACCTTC,CASSLLPTGTGDYGYTF,.,TRBV7-3,TRBD1,TRBJ1-2
TGTGCCAGCAGCGAGGGGGCCTATGGCTACACCTTC,CASSEGAYGYTF,.,TRBV9,TRBD1,TRBJ1-2
TGTGCCAGCAGTTACATCGGACTAGCCTACAATGAGCAGTTCTTC,CASSYIGLAYNEQFF,once,TRBV6-6,TRBD2,TRBJ2-1